This record concerns one T cell receptor beta chain sequence. Its antigen is undetermined. What was amplified from RNA transcripts were TCR beta CDR3 regions. When the TCR CDR3 underwent first-round RT-PCR, the HTBI primer set was used. TCRdb recomputed calls from the multiplex PCR reads with MiXCR, one row per CDR3 protein. Of 550,000 to 600,000 distinct CDR3 sequences in the sample, over 15% are singletons; the top ten hold about 20%. These data come from a study of T cells in Graves' hyperthyroidism and ophthalmopathy. Study findings and constraints: Ophthalmopathy was identified by the model a median about 6.8 months ahead of onset.

This CDR3 comprises 15 residues. Germline V gene lookup returns CDR1 SQVTM and CDR2 ANQGSEA. Trimming cost V 2 bases and J 5 bases, with 16 bases left between them. The sample comprised blood. This TCR was sampled from a woman under 30 with Graves' hyperthyroidism. The chain has TRBV29-1 and TRBJ2-1; D may correspond to TRBD1 or TRBD2 (5 bases each). The CDR3 DNA sequence: TGCAGCGTTGAACCCCCAGGGAGTTACAACAATGAGCAGTTCTTC. Residues: CSVEPPGSYNNEQFF.